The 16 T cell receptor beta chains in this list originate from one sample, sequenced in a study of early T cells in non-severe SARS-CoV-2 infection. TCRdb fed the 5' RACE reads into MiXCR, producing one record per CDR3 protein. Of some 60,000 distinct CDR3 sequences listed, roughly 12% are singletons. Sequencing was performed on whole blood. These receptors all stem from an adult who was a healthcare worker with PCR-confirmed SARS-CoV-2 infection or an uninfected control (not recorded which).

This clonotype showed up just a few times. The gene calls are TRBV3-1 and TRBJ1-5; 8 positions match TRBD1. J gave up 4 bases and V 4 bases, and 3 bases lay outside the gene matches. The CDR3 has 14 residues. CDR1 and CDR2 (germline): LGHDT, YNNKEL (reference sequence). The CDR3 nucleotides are TGTGCCAGCAGCCCCCGGACAGGGAATCAGCCCCAGCATTTT. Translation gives CASSPRTGNQPQHF.

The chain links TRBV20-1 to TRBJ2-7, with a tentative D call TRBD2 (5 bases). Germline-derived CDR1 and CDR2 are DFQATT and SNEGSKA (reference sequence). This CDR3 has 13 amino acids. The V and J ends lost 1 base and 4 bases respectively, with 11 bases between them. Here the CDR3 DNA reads TGCAGTGCTAGAGGGGGAGTAGGTTACGAGCAGTACTTC. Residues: CSARGGVGYEQYF.

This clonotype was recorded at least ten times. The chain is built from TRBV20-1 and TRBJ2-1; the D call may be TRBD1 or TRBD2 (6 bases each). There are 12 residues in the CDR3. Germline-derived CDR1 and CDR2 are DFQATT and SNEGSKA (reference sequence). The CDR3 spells CSAGGGLNEQFF. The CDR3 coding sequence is TGCAGCGCCGGAGGGGGATTGAATGAGCAGTTCTTC.

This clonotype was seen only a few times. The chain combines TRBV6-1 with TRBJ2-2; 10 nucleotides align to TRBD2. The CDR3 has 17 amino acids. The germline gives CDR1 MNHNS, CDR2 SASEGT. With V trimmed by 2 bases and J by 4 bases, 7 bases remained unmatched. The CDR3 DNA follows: TGTGCCAGCAGTGAAAGGAGCGGGAGGGCCCTCACCGGGGAGCTGTTTTTT. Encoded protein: CASSERSGRALTGELFF.

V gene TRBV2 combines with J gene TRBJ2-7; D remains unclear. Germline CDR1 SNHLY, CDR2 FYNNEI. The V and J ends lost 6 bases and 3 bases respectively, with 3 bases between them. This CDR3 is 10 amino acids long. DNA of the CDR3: TGTGCCAGCAGGGTCTACGAGCAGTACTTC. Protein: CASRVYEQYF.

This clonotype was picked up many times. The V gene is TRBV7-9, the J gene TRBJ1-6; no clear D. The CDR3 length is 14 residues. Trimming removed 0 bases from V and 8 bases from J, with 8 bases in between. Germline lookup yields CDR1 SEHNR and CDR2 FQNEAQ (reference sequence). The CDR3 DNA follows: TGTGCCAGCAGCTTAGCCGGGTCACATTCACCCCTCCACTTT. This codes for CASSLAGSHSPLHF.

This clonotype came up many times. CDR3 protein: CASSQTGGGGYTF. DNA for the CDR3: TGCGCCAGCAGCCAGACAGGGGGAGGTGGCTACACCTTC. J is TRBJ1-2 and V is TRBV4-1; TRBD1 aligns across 9 bases. The CDR3 loop spans 13 amino acids. The V gene's germline CDR1 is MGHRA and CDR2 YSYEKL. V lost 3 bases and J lost 7; bases outside the gene matches: 3.

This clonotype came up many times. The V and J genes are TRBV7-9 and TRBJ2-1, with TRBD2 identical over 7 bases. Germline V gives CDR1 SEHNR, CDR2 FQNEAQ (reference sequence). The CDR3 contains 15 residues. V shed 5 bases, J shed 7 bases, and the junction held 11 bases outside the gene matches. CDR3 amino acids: CASSPTSDFVNEQFF. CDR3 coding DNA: TGTGCCAGCAGCCCAACTAGCGATTTTGTTAATGAGCAGTTCTTC. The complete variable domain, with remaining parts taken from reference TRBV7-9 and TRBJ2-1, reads DTGVSQNPRHKITKRGQNVTFRCDPISEHNRLYWYRQTLGQGPEFLTYFQNEAQLEKSRLLSDRFSAERPKGSFSTLEIQRTEQGDSAMYLCASSPTSDFVNEQFFGPGTRLTVL.

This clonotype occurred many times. CDR3 sequence (DNA): TGTGCCATCGGTCAGGGGGTGGTAAATTCACCCCTCCACTTT. Its protein product is CAIGQGVVNSPLHF. The chain couples TRBV10-3 to TRBJ1-6, with 7 bases fitting TRBD1. The V and J ends lost 8 bases and 7 bases, in that order; junction bases with no gene match: 8. The CDR3 is 14 amino acids. CDR1 is ENHRY and CDR2 is SYGVKD in the germline V gene.

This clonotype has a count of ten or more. This CDR3 reads CAIPPGQGKREQYF. CDR3 nucleotides: TGTGCCATACCCCCGGGACAGGGGAAGAGGGAGCAGTACTTC. V usage is TRBV10-3 and J usage is TRBJ2-7, with TRBD1 identical over 10 bases. The V gene's germline CDR1 is ENHRY and CDR2 SYGVKD. The CDR3 has 14 residues. J was trimmed by 7 bases and V by 9 bases; bases with no gene match: 12.

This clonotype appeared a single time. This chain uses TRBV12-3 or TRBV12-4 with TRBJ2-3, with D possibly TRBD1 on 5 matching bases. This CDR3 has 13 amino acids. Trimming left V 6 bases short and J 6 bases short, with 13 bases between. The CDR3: CASSLQGGDTQYF. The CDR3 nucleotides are TGTGCCAGCAGCTTGCAGGGTGGGGATACGCAGTATTTT.

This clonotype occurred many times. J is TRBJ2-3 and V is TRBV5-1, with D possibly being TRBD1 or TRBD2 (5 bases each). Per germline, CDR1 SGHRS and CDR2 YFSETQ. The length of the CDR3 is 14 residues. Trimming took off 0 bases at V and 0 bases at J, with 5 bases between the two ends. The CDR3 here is CASSLGDSTDTQYF. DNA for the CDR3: TGCGCCAGCAGCTTGGGGGACAGCACAGATACGCAGTATTTT.

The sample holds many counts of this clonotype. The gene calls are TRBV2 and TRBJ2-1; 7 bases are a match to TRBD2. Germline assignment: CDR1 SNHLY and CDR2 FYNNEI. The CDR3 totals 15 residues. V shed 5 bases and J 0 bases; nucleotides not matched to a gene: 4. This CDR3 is CASSREAHSYNEQFF. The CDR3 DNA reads TGTGCCAGCAGTCGGGAGGCCCACTCCTACAATGAGCAGTTCTTC.

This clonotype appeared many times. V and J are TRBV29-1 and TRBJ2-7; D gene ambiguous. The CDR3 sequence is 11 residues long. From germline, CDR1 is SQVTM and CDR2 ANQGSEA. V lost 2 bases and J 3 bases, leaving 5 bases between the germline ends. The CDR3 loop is CSVENGYEQYF. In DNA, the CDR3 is TGCAGCGTTGAAAACGGCTACGAGCAGTACTTC.

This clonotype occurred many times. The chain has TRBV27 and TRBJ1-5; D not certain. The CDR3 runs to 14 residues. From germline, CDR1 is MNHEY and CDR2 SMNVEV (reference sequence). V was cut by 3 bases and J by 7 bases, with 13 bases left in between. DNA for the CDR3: TGTGCCAGCAGTTTCCGGCCCACTGGGCAGCCCCAGCATTTT. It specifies CASSFRPTGQPQHF.

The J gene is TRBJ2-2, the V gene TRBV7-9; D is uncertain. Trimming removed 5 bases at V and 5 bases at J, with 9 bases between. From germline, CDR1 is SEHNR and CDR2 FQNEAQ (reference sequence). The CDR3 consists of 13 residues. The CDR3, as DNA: TGTGCCAGCAGCCCATCTATTACCGGGGAGCTGTTTTTT. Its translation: CASSPSITGELFF.